The 25 T cell receptor beta chains below all came from one sample that was sequenced in a study of blood T cell repertoires in COVID-19. Method: immunoSEQ multiplex PCR; TCRdb's copy keeps in-frame clones and lacks some. Of about 190,000 clones in the sample, around four fifths are singletons; the top ten hold around 5.5%. The sequenced material came from peripheral blood. These receptors all come from a woman in her 70s with active or convalescent COVID-19.

There are a few counts of this clone. The chain's CDR3 is CASSLEYREQYF. DNA of the CDR3: TGTGCCAGCAGCTTAGAGTACAGGGAGCAGTACTTC. The chain is built from TRBV7-9 and TRBJ2-7, with a weak D call TRBD1 (5 bases). Germline V gene data show CDR1 as SEHNR and CDR2 as FQNEAQ (reference sequence). CDR3 length equals 12 residues. V lost 1 base and J 7 bases, leaving 8 bases between the germline ends.

The chain recombines TRBV7-3 with TRBJ1-6; 7 bases are a match to TRBD1. This CDR3 comprises 13 residues. Germline CDR1 is SGHTA and CDR2 is FQGTGA. After removal of 5 bases from V and 10 bases from J, the junction contained 5 bases not matched to a gene. DNA for the CDR3: TGTGCCAGCAGCCCAGACAGGGACTCACCCCTCCACTTT. As protein: CASSPDRDSPLHF.

CDR3 residues: CASSVPGTGFEKLFF. The CDR3, as DNA: TGTGCCAGCAGTGTACCCGGGACAGGGTTCGAAAAACTGTTTTTT. The chain uses TRBV2 and TRBJ1-4; TRBD1 agrees at 9 bases. The V gene's germline CDR1 is SNHLY and CDR2 FYNNEI. The CDR3 spans 15 residues. V trimming: 4 bases; J trimming: 8 bases; junction bases outside the gene matches: 8.

The CDR3 sequence: CASSYQTGPLGPQHF. The DNA of the CDR3 is TGTGCCAGCAGTTACCAGACAGGACCCCTAGGGCCCCAGCATTTT. The rearrangement joins TRBV6-5 to TRBJ1-5, with D possibly being TRBD1 (6 bases). The V end lost 2 bases, the J end lost 9 bases, and 17 bases lay between the germline ends. The CDR3 length is 15 residues. The V gene's germline CDR1 is MNHEY and CDR2 SVGAGI.

This clone appeared a few times. The chain recombines TRBV6-5 with TRBJ1-5, with TRBD1 identical over 7 bases. The ends lost 5 bases at V and 7 bases at J; junction bases unmatched: 8. The germline CDR1 and CDR2 sequences are MNHEY and SVGAGI. The CDR3 has 14 amino acids. The CDR3 sequence is CASSTRGGGQPQHF. In DNA, the CDR3 is TGTGCCAGCAGTACCCGAGGGGGCGGGCAGCCCCAGCATTTT.

This clone was counted a single time. V and J are TRBV5-6 and TRBJ1-2; 8 bases are shared with TRBD1. The CDR3 is 13 residues long. J gave up 6 bases and V 3 bases, and 4 bases lay outside the gene matches. Germline V CDR1 and CDR2: SGHDT, YYEEEE. The CDR3 coding sequence is TGTGCCAGCAGCTCCCGGACAGGGCATGGCTACACCTTC. It translates to CASSSRTGHGYTF.

The chain employs TRBV7-9 and TRBJ2-1; 11 positions match TRBD2. The ends lost 1 base at V and 8 bases at J; junction bases unmatched: 13. The CDR3 is 18 residues long. Germline V lookup: CDR1 SEHNR, CDR2 FQNEAQ (reference sequence). The CDR3 sequence: CASSLVELAGGVWDEQFF. CDR3 DNA: TGTGCCAGCAGCTTAGTGGAGCTAGCGGGAGGCGTGTGGGATGAGCAGTTCTTC.

Comment on this clone: The germline gene is not matched at one end of the junction; a read error may be the cause. This sequence joins TRBV3-1 (or the pseudogene TRBV3-2) and TRBJ2-3, with D possibly being TRBD2 (5 bases). This CDR3 has 15 residues. Germline V CDR1 and CDR2: LGHDT, YNNKEL (reference sequence). CDR3 in amino acids: CASRQATSGGGTQYF. Here the CDR3 DNA reads TGTGCCAGCAGGCAAGCCACCAGCGGTGGCGGTACGCAGTATTTT.

The chain combines TRBV3-1 (or the pseudogene TRBV3-2) with TRBJ2-7, with D hard to call. V was cut by 2 bases and J by 3 bases, with 14 bases left in between. Germline assignment: CDR1 LGHDT and CDR2 YNNKEL (reference sequence). CDR3 length: 15 amino acids. CDR3 DNA: TGTGCCAGCAGCCAAAATATTCCAGGTAACTACGAGCAGTACTTC. It is translated as CASSQNIPGNYEQYF.

This chain links TRBV3-1 (or the pseudogene TRBV3-2) with TRBJ2-6; 8 nucleotides align to TRBD1. The trim removed 8 bases at V and 11 bases at J, leaving 11 bases unmatched. Germline values: CDR1 LGHDT, CDR2 YNNKEL (reference sequence). The length of the CDR3 is 14 residues. The CDR3, as DNA: TGTGCCAGCCATCAGGGGGCGGATTACCACGTCCTGACTTTC. Protein: CASHQGADYHVLTF.

This clone was observed a single time. V and J are TRBV27 and TRBJ1-5; 7 positions agree with TRBD1. Germline V gene sequence: CDR1 MNHEY, CDR2 SMNVEV (reference sequence). V shed 6 bases and J 4 bases; nucleotides not matched to a gene: 12. The CDR3 runs to 16 residues. The CDR3 loop reads CASRSTGLYHNQPQHF. In DNA, the CDR3 is TGTGCCAGCAGATCGACAGGGCTATATCATAATCAGCCCCAGCATTTT.

The chain recombines TRBV25-1 with TRBJ2-7, with a possible D match to TRBD2 (5 bases). Trimming stripped 0 bases from V and 6 bases from J, with 15 bases between. This CDR3 is built from 15 residues. Germline V gene lookup returns CDR1 MGHDK and CDR2 SYGVNS. The CDR3 sequence: CASSEYFGMGIEQYF. CDR3 coding DNA: TGTGCCAGCAGTGAATATTTCGGGATGGGAATCGAGCAGTACTTC.

V gene TRBV5-1 combines with J gene TRBJ1-2, with D hard to call. Looked up from germline, CDR1 is SGHRS and CDR2 is YFSETQ. The CDR3 has 15 residues. V was trimmed by 0 bases and J by 0 bases, leaving 9 bases between them. The CDR3 DNA reads TGCGCCAGCAGCTTGGATGGAGTAGCTAACTATGGCTACACCTTC. Its protein is CASSLDGVANYGYTF.

The V and J genes are TRBV6-2 or TRBV6-3 and TRBJ2-7, with 10 bases that match TRBD1. Unmatched junction bases numbered 11, after V lost 6 bases and J lost 6 bases. From germline, CDR1 is MNHEY and CDR2 SVGEGT. The CDR3 consists of 15 residues. The CDR3 DNA follows: TGTGCCAGCAGCCGCGGGACAGGGGTTAATGGCGAGCAGTACTTC. Protein sequence: CASSRGTGVNGEQYF.

V gene TRBV7-9 combines with J gene TRBJ1-4, with 9 bases matching TRBD1. The V gene end was trimmed by 2 bases and the J gene end by 5 bases; junction bases not matched to a gene: 0. This CDR3 is built from 14 residues. CDR1 is SEHNR, CDR2 FQNEAQ, per germline (reference sequence). CDR3 region: CASSLTGGNEKLFF. The CDR3 DNA reads TGTGCCAGCAGCTTAACAGGGGGCAATGAAAAACTGTTTTTT.

This chain links TRBV6-4 with TRBJ2-7; 10 bases match TRBD2. V gave up 8 bases and J gave up 5 bases; unmatched junction bases: 12. The CDR3 has 15 residues. The germline V gene encodes CDR1 MRHNA and CDR2 SNTAGT. The DNA of the CDR3 is TGTGCCAGCTCACCGAGGGGGCTAGCGGGAGACGAGCAGTACTTC. Residues: CASSPRGLAGDEQYF.

This chain connects TRBV9 to TRBJ1-6; D is ambiguous. The CDR3 runs 17 residues. Germline V lookup: CDR1 SGDLS, CDR2 YYNGEE. The germline V and J ends were trimmed by 4 bases and 6 bases, with 20 bases remaining between them. In DNA form, the CDR3 reads TGTGCCAGCAGCATGAGCGTCGAGGAGGGAATTAATTCACCCCTCCACTTT. It specifies CASSMSVEEGINSPLHF. Supplemented by reference TRBV9 and TRBJ1-6, the full variable domain reads DSGVTQTPKHLITATGQRVTLRCSPRSGDLSVYWYQQSLDQGLQFLIQYYNGEERAKGNILERFSAQQFPDLHSELNLSSLELGDSALYFCASSMSVEEGINSPLHFGNGTRLTVT.

This clone was counted once. J is TRBJ2-2 and V is TRBV5-1, with TRBD1 matching over 8 bases. This CDR3 is 16 amino acids long. V lost 2 bases, J lost 2 bases, and 5 bases stayed unmatched. Germline V CDR1 and CDR2: SGHRS, YFSETQ. Written as DNA, the CDR3 is TGCGCCAGCAGCTTTGGCGGGACAGGAAACACCGGGGAGCTGTTTTTT. It specifies CASSFGGTGNTGELFF.

To note about this clone: Sequence at one end of the junction differs from germline and may be a read error. V and J are TRBV7-2 and TRBJ1-2; the D is unclear. The CDR3 loop spans 14 amino acids. Germline V gene sequence: CDR1 SGHTA, CDR2 FQGNSA. The CDR3 loop is CATSFPGSNYGYTF. The CDR3 DNA is TGTGCCACCAGCTTTCCCGGGTCCAACTATGGCTACACCTTC.

Only one count was recorded for this clone. This rearrangement joins TRBV18 to TRBJ1-1, with D uncertain. Trimming pared 3 bases from V and 4 bases from J, leaving 15 bases between. The CDR3 runs to 15 residues. From germline, CDR1 is KGHSH and CDR2 LQKENI. CDR3 DNA sequence: TGTGCCAGCTCACCCCGGGCGGGGAAGGGCACTGAAGCTTTCTTT. Its protein is CASSPRAGKGTEAFF.

As to this clone: The identical CDR3 is also encoded by other nucleotide sequences in the sample. The rearrangement joins TRBV12-3 or TRBV12-4 to TRBJ2-1; D gene unclear. Trimming took off 2 bases at V and 7 bases at J, with 3 bases between the two ends. The CDR3 is 11 residues long. The CDR3 DNA is TGTGCCAGCAGTTTACTGAATGAGCAGTTCTTC. It is translated as CASSLLNEQFF.

At least ten counts were recorded for this clone. In DNA, the CDR3 is TGTGCCAGCAGTTACTCCCCGCAGAACTATGGCTACACCTTC. It is translated as CASSYSPQNYGYTF. The rearrangement links TRBV6-5 to TRBJ1-2; D not resolved. V lost 0 bases and J lost 2, with 7 bases in between. CDR3 length: 14 residues. The germline CDR1 and CDR2 sequences are MNHEY and SVGAGI.

V gene TRBV10-2 combines with J gene TRBJ2-1; the match to TRBD2 covers 7 bases. V was pared by 0 bases and J by 6 bases, with 8 bases of the junction left unmatched. The CDR3 covers 16 residues. The germline gives CDR1 WSHSY, CDR2 SAAADI. Here the CDR3 DNA reads TGCGCCAGCAGTGAGTCGAGGCTAGCGGCCTCCAATGAGCAGTTCTTC. Protein product: CASSESRLAASNEQFF.

The rearrangement uses TRBV6-5 and TRBJ1-2; 8 bases fit TRBD1. Germline V gives CDR1 MNHEY, CDR2 SVGAGI. J lost 4 bases, V lost 8 bases, and 3 bases had no gene match. The CDR3 has 12 amino acids. DNA of the CDR3: TGTGCCAGCGAAGACAGGGGCTATGGCTACACCTTC. Its protein product is CASEDRGYGYTF.

CDR3 nucleotide sequence: TGTGCCAGCAGCGGGGACAGGGCAAACTATGGCTACACCTTC. It specifies CASSGDRANYGYTF. V and J are TRBV7-9 and TRBJ1-2; TRBD1 matches 9 bases. The CDR3 contains 14 residues. Unmatched junction bases numbered 3, after V lost 5 bases and J lost 2 bases. Germline loops: CDR1 SEHNR, CDR2 FQNEAQ (reference sequence). The full variable domain, in which reference TRBV7-9 and TRBJ1-2 provide the parts outside the CDR3, is DTGVSQNPRHKITKRGQNVTFRCDPISEHNRLYWYRQTLGQGPEFLTYFQNEAQLEKSRLLSDRFSAERPKGSFSTLEIQRTEQGDSAMYLCASSGDRANYGYTFGSGTRLTVV.